Listed here are 30 T cell receptor beta chains from one sample, sequenced in a study of shared clonotypes between healthy human individuals. Profiling relied on immunoSEQ multiplex PCR, and the TCRdb table lists in-frame clones only, not all of them. Among under 1,900,000 clones, approximately 98.5% were seen once, and the ten largest hold over 0.3%. The source material was naive CD4+ T cells sorted from blood. Subset given: CD45RA+ positively selected. Source of these receptors: a man aged 25-45 years in good health.

The chain is built from TRBV27 and TRBJ2-3, with 8 bases fitting TRBD2. Germline CDR1 and CDR2: MNHEY and SMNVEV (reference sequence). The CDR3 contains 15 residues. Trimming took 6 bases from V and 1 from J; bases not matched to a gene: 6. The CDR3, as DNA: TGTGCCAGCAGGGGACTAGGGAGTGGCACAGATACGCAGTATTTT. Its protein product is CASRGLGSGTDTQYF.

The rearrangement links TRBV7-7 to TRBJ2-3; no reliable D call. The CDR3 totals 14 residues. The germline gives CDR1 SSHAT, CDR2 FNYEAQ (reference sequence). V shed 3 bases and J shed 2 bases, with 9 bases lying between them. This CDR3 is CASSFLSPTDTQYF. The CDR3 DNA is TGTGCCAGCAGCTTTCTCAGTCCCACAGATACGCAGTATTTT. The whole variable domain, filled in from reference TRBV7-7 and TRBJ2-3, reads GAGVSQSPRYKVTKRGQDVTLRCDPISSHATLYWYQQALGQGPEFLTYFNYEAQPDKSGLPSDRFSAERPEGSISTLTIQRTEQRDSAMYRCASSFLSPTDTQYFGPGTRLTVL.

The rearrangement links TRBV9 to TRBJ1-3; D gene uncertain. V was clipped by 0 bases and J by 0 bases, with 22 bases between them. CDR1 is SGDLS and CDR2 is YYNGEE in the germline V gene. The CDR3 totals 20 residues. CDR3 amino acids: CASSVGSEYTETSSGNTIYF. Here the CDR3 DNA reads TGTGCCAGCAGCGTAGGGTCCGAGTATACCGAAACCAGCTCTGGAAACACCATATATTTT.

This clone came up once. The chain combines TRBV7-2 with TRBJ2-1; 7 bases agree with TRBD2. The CDR3 runs 17 residues. Trimming at V came to 5 bases and at J to 2 bases, leaving 12 bases not matched to a gene. CDR1 SGHTA and CDR2 FQGNSA come from the germline V gene. DNA of the CDR3: TGTGCCAGCAGCGTCTGGCGGGAGAGAGGGACCTACAATGAGCAGTTCTTC. Amino acid sequence: CASSVWRERGTYNEQFF.

This chain links TRBV5-6 with TRBJ1-2, with no clear D. Germline-derived CDR1 and CDR2 are SGHDT and YYEEEE. Between the trimmed V and J ends, which lost 4 bases and 4 bases, there was a span of 17 bases. This CDR3 is 15 amino acids long. CDR3 sequence: CASSPGVYGGYGYTF. The CDR3 bases are TGTGCCAGCAGCCCTGGCGTGTACGGAGGCTATGGCTACACCTTC.

This chain links TRBV9 with TRBJ2-1; D remains ambiguous. The germline V gene encodes CDR1 SGDLS and CDR2 YYNGEE. The V and J ends lost 0 bases and 9 bases respectively, with 16 bases between them. CDR3 size: 15 residues. CDR3: CASSVEQSLEPEQFF. In DNA form, the CDR3 reads TGTGCCAGCAGCGTAGAACAGAGTCTAGAGCCTGAGCAGTTCTTC.

This chain uses TRBV28 with TRBJ1-4; D possibly corresponds to TRBD1 (5 bases). Looked up from germline, CDR1 is MDHEN and CDR2 is SYDVKM. This CDR3 contains 15 residues. The V gene lost 4 bases and the J gene lost 4 bases, with 13 bases spanning the gap. As DNA, the CDR3 is TGTGCCAGCAGTTCCGCAGGGCGTAATAATGAAAAACTGTTTTTT. It yields the protein CASSSAGRNNEKLFF.

This sequence joins TRBV9 and TRBJ2-1; the match to TRBD1 covers 10 bases. V shed 4 bases and J 12 bases; nucleotides not matched to a gene: 7. This CDR3 spans 13 amino acids. The germline CDR1 and CDR2 sequences are SGDLS and YYNGEE. The CDR3 sequence: CASSTSGQGVQFF. The DNA of the CDR3 is TGTGCCAGCAGCACCTCTGGACAGGGGGTGCAGTTCTTC.

This clone was seen a single time. The chain uses TRBV7-2 and TRBJ2-2; D uncertain. The V end was cut by 5 bases, the J end by 6 bases, with 13 bases between. The V gene's germline CDR1 is SGHTA and CDR2 FQGNSA. The CDR3 contains 14 residues. The CDR3 loop reads CASSPAARPGELFF. The CDR3, as DNA: TGTGCCAGCAGCCCCGCTGCCAGACCCGGGGAGCTGTTTTTT.

The CDR3 here is CASSTWGGVYNEQFF. CDR3 DNA: TGTGCCAGCAGTACCTGGGGGGGAGTCTACAATGAGCAGTTCTTC. The chain carries TRBV25-1 and TRBJ2-1; TRBD2 matches at 7 bases. The germline V gene has CDR1 MGHDK and CDR2 SYGVNS. The CDR3 is 15 residues long. Losses at the gene ends were 5 bases for V and 3 bases for J; bases not matched to a gene: 7.

This clone was counted once. The chain links TRBV25-1 to TRBJ2-7; D unresolved. Germline values: CDR1 MGHDK, CDR2 SYGVNS. The CDR3 has 11 amino acids. V shed 8 bases and J shed 3 bases, with 8 bases lying between them. The CDR3, as DNA: TGTGCCAGCGCGGTCGTCTACGAGCAGTACTTC. Its protein is CASAVVYEQYF.

The rearrangement joins TRBV6-6 to TRBJ2-7; TRBD1 matches at 9 bases. From germline, CDR1 is MNHNY and CDR2 SVGAGI (reference sequence). V lost 5 bases, J lost 0 bases, and 8 bases stayed unmatched. The CDR3 consists of 16 residues. The CDR3 sequence: CASSKYGTGSSYEQYF. The CDR3 bases are TGTGCCAGCAGTAAATACGGGACAGGGAGCTCCTACGAGCAGTACTTC.

This chain joins TRBV19 and TRBJ2-7; 8 bases align to TRBD1. V dropped 4 bases and J dropped 0; count of bases not matched to a gene: 8. The length of the CDR3 is 16 residues. Germline assignment: CDR1 LNHDA and CDR2 SQIVND (reference sequence). CDR3 sequence: CASSSAPQGASYEQYF. Here the CDR3 DNA reads TGTGCCAGTAGTAGCGCCCCGCAGGGGGCCTCCTACGAGCAGTACTTC.

The chain employs TRBV6-5 and TRBJ1-1; no reliable D call. The CDR3 contains 14 residues. The germline gives CDR1 MNHEY, CDR2 SVGAGI. Trimming shortened V by 5 bases and J by 8 bases, and 18 bases separated the two germline ends. In DNA form, the CDR3 reads TGTGCCAGCAGTCGCGGCGCGATCACCTGGGAAGCTTTCTTT. Translating it yields CASSRGAITWEAFF.

This sequence joins TRBV11-3 and TRBJ2-7; 8 nucleotides line up with TRBD1. Germline V CDR1 and CDR2: SGHNT, YENEEA. The CDR3 is made up of 15 amino acids. The junction had 9 bases not matched to a gene; V was cut back by 2 bases and J by 6 bases. This CDR3 is CASSLRTGMGSEQYF. The CDR3, as DNA: TGTGCCAGCAGCTTAAGGACAGGGATGGGAAGCGAGCAGTACTTC.

The chain combines TRBV5-1 with TRBJ2-3, with D perhaps matching TRBD2 (6 bases). Trimming pared 0 bases from V and 0 bases from J, leaving 14 bases between. Germline CDR1 and CDR2: SGHRS and YFSETQ. This CDR3 is built from 17 residues. The CDR3 region has the DNA TGCGCCAGCAGCTTGGCCATCGGGGGATCTAGCACAGATACGCAGTATTTT. As protein: CASSLAIGGSSTDTQYF.

This chain joins TRBV30 and TRBJ2-6; no reliable D call. This CDR3 has 13 residues. V gave up 2 bases and J gave up 2 bases, with 4 bases separating them. Germline lookup yields CDR1 GTSNPN and CDR2 SVGIG (reference sequence). CDR3 sequence reads: CAWSKTGANVLTF. The CDR3, as DNA: TGTGCCTGGAGTAAGACTGGGGCCAACGTCCTGACTTTC. Full variable domain (missing parts from reference TRBV30 and TRBJ2-6): SQTIHQWPATLVQPVGSPLSLECTVEGTSNPNLYWYRQAAGRGLQLLFYSVGIGQISSEVPQNLSASRPQDRQFILSSKKLLLSDSGFYLCAWSKTGANVLTFGAGSRLTVL.

CDR3 DNA sequence: TGTGCCAGCAGCCGTCGCCGGGACCTCGAGCAGTACTTC. Translation: CASSRRRDLEQYF. The V and J genes are TRBV6-5 and TRBJ2-7, with D possibly being TRBD1 or TRBD2 (5 bases each). The germline gives CDR1 MNHEY, CDR2 SVGAGI. The V end was cut by 6 bases, the J end by 6 bases, with 15 bases between. The CDR3 has 13 amino acids.

Note on this clone: Other DNA variants within this sample encode the same CDR3. The chain is built from TRBV11-2 and TRBJ2-3; 7 nucleotides line up with TRBD1. With V trimmed by 5 bases and J by 3 bases, 2 bases remained unmatched. The germline CDR1 and CDR2 sequences are SGHAT and FQNNGV. This CDR3 has 13 amino acids. The CDR3 DNA reads TGTGCCAGCAGCAAGACAGGGACAGATACGCAGTATTTT. It codes for CASSKTGTDTQYF.

The rearrangement links TRBV18 to TRBJ1-5; TRBD1 agrees at 9 bases. V shed 4 bases and J 4 bases; nucleotides not matched to a gene: 2. Germline V gene sequence: CDR1 KGHSH, CDR2 LQKENI. This CDR3 comprises 14 residues. This chain's CDR3 is CASSRTGDNQPQHF. CDR3 in DNA: TGTGCCAGCTCACGGACAGGGGATAATCAGCCCCAGCATTTT.

The genes are TRBV7-2 and TRBJ1-2; TRBD1 might be the D (6 bases). CDR1 is SGHTA, CDR2 FQGNSA, per germline. With 5 bases removed from V and 4 bases from J, the gap between germline ends came to 17 bases. The CDR3 totals 15 residues. Here the CDR3 DNA reads TGTGCCAGCAGCGTTAAGTGGGGGGCCCCCTATGGCTACACCTTC. Its protein product is CASSVKWGAPYGYTF.

This chain connects TRBV7-6 to TRBJ2-7, with TRBD2 matching over 8 bases. The CDR3 runs to 15 residues. V lost 3 bases and J lost 2; bases outside the gene matches: 6. Germline V gives CDR1 SGHVS, CDR2 FNYEAQ. The CDR3 here is CASSLRREAPYEQYF. The CDR3 bases are TGTGCCAGCAGCTTGCGGCGGGAGGCCCCCTACGAGCAGTACTTC.

The gene calls are TRBV7-3 and TRBJ1-1, with D possibly TRBD1 on 6 matching bases. The ends were cut back, 4 bases at V and 5 bases at J, with 14 bases in the middle. CDR1 and CDR2 from the germline V gene are SGHTA and FQGTGA. This CDR3 spans 14 amino acids. CDR3 DNA: TGTGCCAGCAGCTCCAATCCCACAGGGACTGAAGCTTTCTTT. Translating it yields CASSSNPTGTEAFF.

A single count supports this clone. The CDR3 is CAWSVPLGGGYGNTIYF. The DNA of the CDR3 is TGTGCCTGGAGTGTCCCCCTGGGAGGGGGATATGGAAACACCATATATTTT. This chain joins TRBV30 and TRBJ1-3; the D gene is possibly TRBD1 (6 bases). The germline V gene encodes CDR1 GTSNPN and CDR2 SVGIG (reference sequence). V lost 0 bases and J 3 bases, leaving 18 bases between the germline ends. This CDR3 region has 17 residues. Combining the CDR3 with reference TRBV30 and TRBJ1-3 gives the whole variable domain SQTIHQWPATLVQPVGSPLSLECTVEGTSNPNLYWYRQAAGRGLQLLFYSVGIGQISSEVPQNLSASRPQDRQFILSSKKLLLSDSGFYLCAWSVPLGGGYGNTIYFGEGSWLTVV.

This clone was seen only once. The genes are TRBV30 and TRBJ2-7, with D tentatively TRBD1 or TRBD2 (6 bases each). Germline loops: CDR1 GTSNPN, CDR2 SVGIG (reference sequence). Trimming pared 0 bases from V and 6 bases from J, leaving 21 bases between. There are 16 residues in the CDR3. This CDR3 reads CAWSVLTAGEVCEQYF. DNA of the CDR3: TGTGCCTGGAGTGTATTGACGGCAGGGGAGGTATGCGAGCAGTACTTC. Looking up the rest from reference TRBV30 and TRBJ2-7 gives the full variable domain: SQTIHQWPATLVQPVGSPLSLECTVEGTSNPNLYWYRQAAGRGLQLLFYSVGIGQISSEVPQNLSASRPQDRQFILSSKKLLLSDSGFYLCAWSVLTAGEVCEQYFGPGTRLTVT.

The chain is built from TRBV19 and TRBJ2-1; 9 nucleotides align to TRBD2. Germline CDR1 and CDR2: LNHDA and SQIVND (reference sequence). V lost 7 bases and J lost 7; bases outside the gene matches: 11. The CDR3 loop spans 15 amino acids. The CDR3 spells CASTLGGRAWNEQFF. CDR3 bases: TGTGCCAGTACTCTTGGCGGGAGGGCCTGGAATGAGCAGTTCTTC.

This sequence joins TRBV27 and TRBJ2-3; D remains ambiguous. The CDR3 is 13 amino acids. Germline assignment: CDR1 MNHEY and CDR2 SMNVEV (reference sequence). V gave up 6 bases and J gave up 7 bases, with 14 bases separating them. The CDR3 bases are TGTGCCAGCAGACCCGTCGGTTTGAATACGCAGTATTTT. As protein: CASRPVGLNTQYF.

The rearrangement links TRBV5-8 to TRBJ1-2; D not certain. V dropped 1 base and J dropped 2 bases, with 9 bases sitting between them. This CDR3 has 14 amino acids. Germline V lookup: CDR1 SGHTS, CDR2 YDEGEE. CDR3 nucleotide sequence: TGTGCCAGCAGCTTGAGTACGGTCAACTATGGCTACACCTTC. Protein sequence: CASSLSTVNYGYTF.

The DNA of the CDR3 is TGCGCCAGCAGCTTGGCCGAGCTAGCGGTCTACGAGCAGTACTTC. Translation gives CASSLAELAVYEQYF. V is TRBV5-1 and J is TRBJ2-7; 7 positions match TRBD2. Germline lookup yields CDR1 SGHRS and CDR2 YFSETQ. The CDR3 runs 15 residues. J lost 3 bases, V lost 0 bases, and 6 bases had no gene match.

The chain uses TRBV9 and TRBJ2-1; D may be TRBD1 (6 bases). The CDR3 contains 14 residues. The germline V and J ends were trimmed by 2 bases and 3 bases, with 9 bases remaining between them. CDR1 and CDR2 (germline): SGDLS, YYNGEE. The CDR3 spells CASSVGTLYNEQFF. The DNA of the CDR3 is TGTGCCAGCAGCGTTGGGACACTCTACAATGAGCAGTTCTTC.